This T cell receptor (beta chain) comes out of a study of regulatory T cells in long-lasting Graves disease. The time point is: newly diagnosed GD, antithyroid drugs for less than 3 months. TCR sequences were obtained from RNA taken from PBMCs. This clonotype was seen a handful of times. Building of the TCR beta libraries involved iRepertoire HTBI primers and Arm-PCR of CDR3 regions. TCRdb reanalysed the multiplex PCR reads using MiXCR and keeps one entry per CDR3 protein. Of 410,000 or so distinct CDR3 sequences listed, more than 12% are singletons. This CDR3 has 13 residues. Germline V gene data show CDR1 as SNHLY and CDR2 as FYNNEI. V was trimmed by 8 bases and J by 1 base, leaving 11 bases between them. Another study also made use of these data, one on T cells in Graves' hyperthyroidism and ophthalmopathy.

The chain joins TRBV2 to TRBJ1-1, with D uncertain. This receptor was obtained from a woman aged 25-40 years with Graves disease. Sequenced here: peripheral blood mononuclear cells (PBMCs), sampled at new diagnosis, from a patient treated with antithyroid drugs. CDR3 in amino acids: CASGYISNTEAFF. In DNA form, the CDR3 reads TGTGCCAGCGGTTACATTTCGAACACTGAAGCTTTCTTT.